This is a list of T cell receptor beta chains from one sample in a study of control samples from healthy donors and cancer patients. Sequencing used immunoSEQ multiplex PCR; TCRdb keeps in-frame clones, though not all of them. The profile shows 100,000 or so clones, about 88% of them singletons. The material sequenced was blood. The receptors here all came from a woman aged 45-59 years in good health. Both conserved end residues are part of each CDR3. Each record gives: clone size, CDR3 length, D gene, V gene, J gene, CDR3 DNA, CDR3 protein. D genes are given only for firm matches. Expanded clones get a size class; other rows say once, few or many, or leave the size out.

-	16	TRBD1	TRBV5-5	TRBJ2-7	TGTGCCAGCAGCTCCCGCGGGACAGGGGTCTCCTACGAGCAGTACTTC	CASSSRGTGVSYEQYF
few	15	-	TRBV7-8	TRBJ2-1	TGTGCCAGCCTACCTTGGAGGGGGTCCGGCAATGAGCAGTTCTTC	CASLPWRGSGNEQFF
-	19	TRBD2	TRBV7-3	TRBJ2-1	TGTGCCAGCAGCCCCTTGGGACTAGCGGGAGGGCCGTCCTACAATGAGCAGTTCTTC	CASSPLGLAGGPSYNEQFF
once	17	TRBD2	TRBV28	TRBJ2-7	TGTGCCAGCAGTTTAGAAGCGGGAGTACTCAACTCCTACGAGCAGTACTTC	CASSLEAGVLNSYEQYF
-	16	-	TRBV3-1/TRBV3-2	TRBJ1-1	TGTGCCAGCAGCCCCCAGTGTACTACAGAGAACACTGAAGCTTTCTTT	CASSPQCTTENTEAFF
-	14	TRBD2	TRBV7-9	TRBJ2-5	TGTGCCAGCAGCTGGGCTAGCGGGGAAGAGACCCAGTACTTC	CASSWASGEETQYF
-	15	-	TRBV27	TRBJ1-2	TGTGCCAGCAGTCTAGCCGGGACACAACTCTATGGCTACACCTTC	CASSLAGTQLYGYTF
-	15	TRBD2	TRBV7-2	TRBJ2-7	TGTGCCAGCAGCTTTATAGCGGGGGAGACCTACGAGCAGTACTTC	CASSFIAGETYEQYF
-	16	TRBD1	TRBV13	TRBJ2-3	TGTGCCAGCAGCCAAGGGACAGGGGTCAACACAGATACGCAGTATTTT	CASSQGTGVNTDTQYF
few	15	TRBD1	TRBV6-5	TRBJ2-5	TGTGCCAGCACCTCGGGACAGGGAGTCGGAGAGACCCAGTACTTC	CASTSGQGVGETQYF
-	17	-	TRBV11-2	TRBJ1-2	TGTGCCAGCAGCTTAGGGGGGCCAGGGGTTACGGGCTATGGCTACACCTTC	CASSLGGPGVTGYGYTF
-	10	-	TRBV28	TRBJ2-2	TGTGCCGCAAGTGACCGGGAGCTGTTTTTT	CAASDRELFF
-	15	TRBD2	TRBV7-2	TRBJ2-3	TGTGCCAGCAGCTTAACGGGGGGGGCATCAGATACGCAGTATTTT	CASSLTGGASDTQYF
-	15	-	TRBV15	TRBJ1-1	TGTGCCACCAGCAGGAAGGCGGGGCTGAACACTGAAGCTTTCTTT	CATSRKAGLNTEAFF
-	11	-	TRBV21-1	TRBJ1-1	TGTGCCAGCAGCGGGGGAAGGGAAGCTTTCTTT	CASSGGREAFF
few	14	-	TRBV28	TRBJ2-3	TGTGCCAGCAGGAGGCTGACTACTACAGATACGCAGTATTTT	CASRRLTTTDTQYF
-	15	TRBD2	TRBV4-2	TRBJ2-7	TGTGCCAGCTCCACTAGCGGACGTAGCTCCTACGAGCAGTACTTC	CASSTSGRSSYEQYF
-	15	-	TRBV6-6	TRBJ2-3	TGTGCCAGCAGAGACAACCCGCCTAGCACAGATACGCAGTATTTT	CASRDNPPSTDTQYF
-	15	-	TRBV18	TRBJ1-2	TGTGCCAGCTCCGACACTCGGACAGTCACCTATGGCTACACCTTC	CASSDTRTVTYGYTF
once	15	TRBD2	TRBV11-1	TRBJ2-3	TGTGCCAGCAGCTATGTGGGACTAGGCACAGATACGCAGTATTTT	CASSYVGLGTDTQYF